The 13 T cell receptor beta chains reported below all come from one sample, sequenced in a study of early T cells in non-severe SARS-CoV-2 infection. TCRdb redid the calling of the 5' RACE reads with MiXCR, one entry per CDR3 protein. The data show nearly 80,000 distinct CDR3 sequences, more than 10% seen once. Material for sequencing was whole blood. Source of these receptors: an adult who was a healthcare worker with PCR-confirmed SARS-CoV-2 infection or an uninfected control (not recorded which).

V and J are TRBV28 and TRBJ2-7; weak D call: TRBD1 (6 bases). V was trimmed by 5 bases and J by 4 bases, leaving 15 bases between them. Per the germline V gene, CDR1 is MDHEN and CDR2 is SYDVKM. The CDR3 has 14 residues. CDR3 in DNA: TGTGCCAGCAGTCTCTCCCCCGACAGGTACGAGCAGTACTTC. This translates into CASSLSPDRYEQYF.

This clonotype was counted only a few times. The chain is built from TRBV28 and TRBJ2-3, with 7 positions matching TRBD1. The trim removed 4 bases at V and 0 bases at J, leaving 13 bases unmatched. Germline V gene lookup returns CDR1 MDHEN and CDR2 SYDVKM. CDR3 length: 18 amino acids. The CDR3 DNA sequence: TGTGCCAGCAGTTGGAAAAGGAGAGGGACAGCGAGCACAGATACGCAGTATTTT. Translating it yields CASSWKRRGTASTDTQYF.

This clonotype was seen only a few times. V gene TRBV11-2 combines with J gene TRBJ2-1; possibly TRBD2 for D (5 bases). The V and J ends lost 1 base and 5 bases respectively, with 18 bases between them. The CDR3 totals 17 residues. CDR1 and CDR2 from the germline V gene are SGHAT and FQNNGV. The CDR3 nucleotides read TGTGCCAGCAGCTTAGGTTCGGGCGGGCTTTTACACAATGAGCAGTTCTTC. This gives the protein CASSLGSGGLLHNEQFF.

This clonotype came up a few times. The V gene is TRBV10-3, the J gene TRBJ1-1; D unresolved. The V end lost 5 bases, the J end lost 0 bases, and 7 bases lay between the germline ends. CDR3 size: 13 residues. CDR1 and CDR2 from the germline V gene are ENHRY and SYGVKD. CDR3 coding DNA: TGTGCCATCAGTCCCCAGGTGAACACTGAAGCTTTCTTT. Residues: CAISPQVNTEAFF.

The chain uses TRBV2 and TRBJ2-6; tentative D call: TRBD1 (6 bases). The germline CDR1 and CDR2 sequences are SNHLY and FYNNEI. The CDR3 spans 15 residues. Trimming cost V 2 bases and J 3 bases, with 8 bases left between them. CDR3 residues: CASSERGIGANVLTF. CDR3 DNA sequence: TGTGCCAGCAGTGAAAGGGGGATTGGGGCCAACGTCCTGACTTTC.

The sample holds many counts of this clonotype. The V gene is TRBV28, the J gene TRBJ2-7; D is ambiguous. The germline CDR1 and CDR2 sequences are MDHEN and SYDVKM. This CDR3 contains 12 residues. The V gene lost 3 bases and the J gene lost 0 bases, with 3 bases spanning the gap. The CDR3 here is CASSLVSYEQYF. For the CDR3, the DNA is TGTGCCAGCAGTTTGGTCTCCTACGAGCAGTACTTC.

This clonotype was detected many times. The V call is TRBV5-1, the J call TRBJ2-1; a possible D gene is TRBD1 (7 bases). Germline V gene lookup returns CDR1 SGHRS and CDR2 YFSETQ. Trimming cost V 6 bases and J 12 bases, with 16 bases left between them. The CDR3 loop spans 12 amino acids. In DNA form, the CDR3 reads TGCGCCAGCATGGAGGGGGCTTCAGGGCAGTTCTTC. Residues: CASMEGASGQFF.

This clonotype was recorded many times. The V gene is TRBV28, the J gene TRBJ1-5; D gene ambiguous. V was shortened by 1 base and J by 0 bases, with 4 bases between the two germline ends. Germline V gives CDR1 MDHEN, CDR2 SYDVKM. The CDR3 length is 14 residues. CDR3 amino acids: CASSLFHSNQPQHF. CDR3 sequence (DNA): TGTGCCAGCAGTTTATTTCATAGCAATCAGCCCCAGCATTTT.

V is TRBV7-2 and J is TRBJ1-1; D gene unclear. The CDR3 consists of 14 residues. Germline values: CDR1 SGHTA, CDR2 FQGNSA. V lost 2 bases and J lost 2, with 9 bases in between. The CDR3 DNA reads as TGTGCCAGCAGCTTACCACAGCCCAACACTGAAGCTTTCTTT. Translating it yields CASSLPQPNTEAFF. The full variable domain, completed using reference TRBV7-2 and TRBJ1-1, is GAGVSQSPSNKVTEKGKDVELRCDPISGHTALYWYRQSLGQGLEFLIYFQGNSAPDKSGLPSDRFSAERTGGSVSTLTIQRTQQEDSAVYLCASSLPQPNTEAFFGQGTRLTVV.

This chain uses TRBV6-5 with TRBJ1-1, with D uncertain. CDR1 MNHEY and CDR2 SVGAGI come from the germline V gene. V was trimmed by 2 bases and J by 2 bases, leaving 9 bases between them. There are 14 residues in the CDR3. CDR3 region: CASSYGRENTEAFF. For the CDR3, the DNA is TGTGCCAGCAGTTACGGGCGGGAAAACACTGAAGCTTTCTTT.

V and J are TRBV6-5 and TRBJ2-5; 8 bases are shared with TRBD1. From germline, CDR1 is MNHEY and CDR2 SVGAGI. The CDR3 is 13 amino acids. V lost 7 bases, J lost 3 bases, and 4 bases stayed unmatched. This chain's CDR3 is CASTQTGEETQYF. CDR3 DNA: TGTGCCAGCACCCAGACAGGGGAAGAGACCCAGTACTTC.

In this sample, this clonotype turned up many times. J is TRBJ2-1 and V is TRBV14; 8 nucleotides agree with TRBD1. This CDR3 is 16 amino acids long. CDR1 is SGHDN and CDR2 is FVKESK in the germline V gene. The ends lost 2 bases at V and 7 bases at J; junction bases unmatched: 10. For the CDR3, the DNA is TGTGCCAGCAGCCAACGACAGGGGTTGAGACGAAATGAGCAGTTCTTC. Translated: CASSQRQGLRRNEQFF.

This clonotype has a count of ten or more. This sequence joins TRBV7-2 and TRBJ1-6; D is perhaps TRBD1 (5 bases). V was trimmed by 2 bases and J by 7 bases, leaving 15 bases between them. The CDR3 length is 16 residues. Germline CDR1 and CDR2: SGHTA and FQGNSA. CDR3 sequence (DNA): TGTGCCAGCAGCTTAAGGGCGGCAGGGCGGAATTCACCCCTCCACTTT. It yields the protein CASSLRAAGRNSPLHF.